This entry lists 29 T cell receptor beta chains sequenced from one sample in a study of OX40 agonist ivuxolimab in advanced cancers. The repertoire was sequenced with immunoSEQ multiplex PCR; TCRdb's copy has only in-frame clones and lacks some. The data show tens of thousands of clones, 85% to 90% seen once. Sequenced here: CD4+ or CD8+ T cells sorted from blood, sampled in a trial of the OX40 agonist ivuxolimab. Receptor source: an adult with an advanced solid tumor such as melanoma, head and neck, liver or kidney cancer.

The chain joins TRBV2 to TRBJ2-7; D is unresolved. This CDR3 spans 15 amino acids. V was trimmed by 3 bases and J by 0 bases, leaving 12 bases between them. Germline CDR1 SNHLY, CDR2 FYNNEI. CDR3 DNA: TGTGCCAGCAGTGATGTGTGGGTCTCCTCCTACGAGCAGTACTTC. Translation: CASSDVWVSSYEQYF.

This chain joins TRBV5-6 and TRBJ2-3; 8 positions match TRBD1. Germline CDR1 is SGHDT and CDR2 is YYEEEE. This CDR3 contains 17 residues. J lost 1 base, V lost 4 bases, and 11 bases had no gene match. This CDR3 reads CASSRIRDRTRTDTQYF. For the CDR3, the DNA is TGTGCCAGCAGCCGAATCAGGGACAGGACACGCACAGATACGCAGTATTTT.

The chain is built from TRBV6-5 and TRBJ1-6; unclear D gene. The V and J ends lost 3 bases and 6 bases respectively, with 9 bases between them. The CDR3 covers 14 residues. The germline gives CDR1 MNHEY, CDR2 SVGAGI. Here the CDR3 DNA reads TGTGCCAGCAGTTATGGGAGGTCTAATTCACCCCTCCACTTT. It codes for CASSYGRSNSPLHF.

The chain is built from TRBV27 and TRBJ1-1, with 9 bases identical to TRBD1. This CDR3 has 14 residues. Germline V gene lookup returns CDR1 MNHEY and CDR2 SMNVEV (reference sequence). The ends lost 6 bases at V and 7 bases at J; junction bases unmatched: 9. The CDR3 loop is CASRNRDRASEAFF. CDR3 bases: TGTGCCAGCAGGAACCGGGACAGGGCGAGTGAAGCTTTCTTT.

A note on this clone: Germline and junction disagree at one end, which may indicate a read error. The gene calls are TRBV11-3 and TRBJ2-5, with 9 positions matching TRBD1. The CDR3 consists of 17 residues. The germline V gene encodes CDR1 SGHNT and CDR2 YENEEA. CDR3 loop: CASSLVIGTGHQGTQYF. CDR3 nucleotide sequence: TGTGCCAGCAGCTTAGTAATCGGGACAGGGCACCAAGGGACCCAGTACTTC.

This sequence joins TRBV5-4 and TRBJ1-1, with D possibly being TRBD1 (6 bases). The CDR3 is made up of 13 amino acids. In germline, CDR1 is SGHNT, CDR2 YYREEE (reference sequence). The V end was cut by 1 base, the J end by 4 bases, with 8 bases between. CDR3 sequence reads: CASSLQGPTEAFF. The CDR3 DNA is TGTGCCAGCAGCTTGCAGGGGCCCACTGAAGCTTTCTTT.

The chain recombines TRBV10-2 with TRBJ1-4; D gene uncertain. Trimming left V 1 base short and J 10 bases short, with 7 bases between. Germline assignment: CDR1 WSHSY and CDR2 SAAADI. The CDR3 length is 12 residues. The CDR3 region has the DNA TGCGCCAGCAGTGAGTTGGAGGGAAAACTGTTTTTT. Amino acids: CASSELEGKLFF.

The V and J genes are TRBV28 and TRBJ1-2; no firm D call. The CDR3 runs to 13 residues. Germline CDR1 is MDHEN and CDR2 is SYDVKM. Trimming stripped 3 bases from V and 6 bases from J, with 11 bases between. CDR3: CASSFSTKNGYTF. DNA of the CDR3: TGTGCCAGCAGTTTCTCGACGAAGAATGGCTACACCTTC.

The rearrangement uses TRBV30 and TRBJ2-7, with 7 bases that match TRBD1. CDR1 GTSNPN and CDR2 SVGIG come from the germline V gene (reference sequence). The CDR3 sequence is 15 residues long. With V trimmed by 5 bases and J by 1 base, 11 bases remained unmatched. CDR3 loop: CAWAFPPGGSYEQYF. The DNA of the CDR3 is TGTGCCTGGGCCTTCCCGCCAGGGGGATCCTACGAGCAGTACTTC.

The CDR3 reads CASSATNTGELFF. The CDR3 nucleotides are TGTGCCAGCTCAGCCACTAACACCGGGGAGCTGTTTTTT. The chain links TRBV18 to TRBJ2-2, with unresolved D. The V end lost 5 bases, the J end lost 2 bases, and 6 bases lay between the germline ends. CDR3 length equals 13 residues. Germline CDR1 is KGHSH and CDR2 is LQKENI. The variable domain in full, with the rest retrieved from reference TRBV18 and TRBJ2-2, is NAGVMQNPRHLVRRRGQEARLRCSPMKGHSHVYWYRQLPEEGLKFMVYLQKENIIDESGMPKERFSAEFPKEGPSILRIQQVVRGDSAAYFCASSATNTGELFFGEGSRLTVL.

The chain links TRBV6-4 to TRBJ2-6; TRBD1 matches at 7 bases. V was pared by 6 bases and J by 4 bases, with 3 bases of the junction left unmatched. The germline V gene encodes CDR1 MRHNA and CDR2 SNTAGT. This CDR3 has 14 residues. CDR3 sequence (DNA): TGTGCCAGCAGCGTGGACAGGGGGGCCAACGTCCTGACTTTC. It specifies CASSVDRGANVLTF.

The chain joins TRBV7-9 to TRBJ1-1; D gene uncertain. V gave up 3 bases and J gave up 1 base, with 9 bases separating them. The CDR3 extends over 14 amino acids. Germline lookup yields CDR1 SEHNR and CDR2 FQNEAQ (reference sequence). The CDR3, as DNA: TGTGCCAGCAGCTTTGGAAGCTGGAACACTGAAGCTTTCTTT. It translates to CASSFGSWNTEAFF.

The chain couples TRBV2 to TRBJ2-1; D tentatively fits TRBD1 or TRBD2 (6 bases each). The CDR3 is 16 amino acids. Germline CDR1 reads SNHLY; CDR2 reads FYNNEI. The ends were cut back, 4 bases at V and 0 bases at J, with 13 bases in the middle. This chain's CDR3 is CASSVGKGGSYNEQFF. As DNA, the CDR3 is TGTGCCAGCAGTGTAGGTAAGGGGGGCTCCTACAATGAGCAGTTCTTC.

The genes are TRBV29-1 and TRBJ1-2; a possible D gene is TRBD1 (5 bases). Germline V gives CDR1 SQVTM, CDR2 ANQGSEA. The CDR3 contains 13 residues. The V gene lost 8 bases and the J gene lost 4 bases, with 17 bases spanning the gap. The CDR3: CSPRGGDAYGYTF. The CDR3 bases are TGCAGCCCGCGGGGGGGGGATGCCTATGGCTACACCTTC.

This clone was detected once. This chain uses TRBV4-1 with TRBJ2-3; D is ambiguous. The CDR3 runs 18 residues. Trimming took off 2 bases at V and 0 bases at J, with 18 bases between the two ends. The germline V gene has CDR1 MGHRA and CDR2 YSYEKL. The CDR3 protein is CASSQFGPKDSSTDTQYF. CDR3 sequence (DNA): TGCGCCAGCAGCCAATTCGGGCCGAAAGACTCTAGCACAGATACGCAGTATTTT.

This sequence joins TRBV9 and TRBJ2-1, with 9 positions matching TRBD2. The CDR3 runs 16 residues. The J segment lost 3 bases and the V segment lost 4 bases, leaving 8 bases of the junction unmatched. The V gene's germline CDR1 is SGDLS and CDR2 YYNGEE. In DNA, the CDR3 is TGTGCCAGCAGCTTTCGACTAGCGGACTTCTACAATGAGCAGTTCTTC. Protein sequence: CASSFRLADFYNEQFF.

Worth noting for this clone: At one end, the junction sequence differs from germline, possibly due to a read error. The rearrangement uses TRBV11-3 and TRBJ2-2; D is uncertain. The V gene's germline CDR1 is SGHNT and CDR2 YENEEA. This CDR3 contains 12 residues. This CDR3 is CASSLNTGELFF. The DNA of the CDR3 is TGTGCCAGTAGCTTAAACACCGGGGAGCTGTTTTTT.

V is TRBV2 and J is TRBJ1-1; D is uncertain. Trimming shortened V by 2 bases and J by 2 bases, and 12 bases separated the two germline ends. This CDR3 spans 15 amino acids. Per the germline V gene, CDR1 is SNHLY and CDR2 is FYNNEI. The CDR3 spells CASSETYSSNTEAFF. Written as DNA, the CDR3 is TGTGCCAGCAGTGAAACTTACAGTTCTAACACTGAAGCTTTCTTT.

The chain couples TRBV28 to TRBJ2-7; the D gene is possibly TRBD2 (6 bases). CDR3 length equals 15 residues. CDR1 MDHEN and CDR2 SYDVKM come from the germline V gene. V was cut by 5 bases and J by 7 bases, with 21 bases left in between. The CDR3 spells CASSTLGTPSGEQYF. CDR3 nucleotides: TGTGCCAGCAGTACCCTCGGGACTCCCTCGGGGGAGCAGTACTTC.

The genes are TRBV5-1 and TRBJ2-5; D is uncertain. Trimming cost V 1 base and J 7 bases, with 14 bases left between them. Germline CDR1 SGHRS, CDR2 YFSETQ. The CDR3 length is 14 residues. In DNA, the CDR3 is TGCGCCAGCAGCTTGTACCCAGAGATTGGGACCCAGTACTTC. It yields the protein CASSLYPEIGTQYF. The full variable domain, its missing parts supplied by reference TRBV5-1 and TRBJ2-5, is KAGVTQTPRYLIKTRGQQVTLSCSPISGHRSVSWYQQTPGQGLQFLFEYFSETQRNKGNFPGRFSGRQFSNSRSEMNVSTLELGDSALYLCASSLYPEIGTQYFGPGTRLLVL.

With regard to this clone: This sample also contains other DNA sequences that code for the same CDR3. The J gene is TRBJ1-1, the V gene TRBV11-2, with 8 bases lining up with TRBD1. The V segment lost 2 bases and the J segment 14 bases; nucleotides outside the gene matches: 13. Germline CDR1 and CDR2: SGHAT and FQNNGV. This CDR3 has 14 amino acids. CDR3 sequence (DNA): TGTGCCAGCAGCTTATCCGACAGGGGACTAGGAGCCTTCTTT. Protein: CASSLSDRGLGAFF.

This rearrangement joins TRBV28 to TRBJ2-2; TRBD2 matches 14 bases. J was trimmed by 7 bases and V by 3 bases; bases with no gene match: 10. The CDR3 totals 18 residues. Germline lookup yields CDR1 MDHEN and CDR2 SYDVKM. Here the CDR3 reads CASSFTPGLAGVYGELFF. The CDR3 DNA reads as TGTGCCAGCAGTTTTACTCCGGGACTAGCGGGAGTTTACGGGGAGCTGTTTTTT.

The V and J genes are TRBV5-1 and TRBJ2-7, with D perhaps assigned TRBD1 or TRBD2 (5 bases each). The germline V gene has CDR1 SGHRS and CDR2 YFSETQ. The CDR3 spans 14 residues. Trimming removed 4 bases from V and 2 bases from J, with 13 bases in between. The CDR3 nucleotides are TGCGCCAGCAGCGTCCGGGACGGTGCCTACGAGCAGTACTTC. This encodes CASSVRDGAYEQYF.

The table lists this clone with a count of one. The CDR3 bases are TGTGCCAGCAGCCCCGAGAGGGCCTTTTACGAGCAGTACTTC. Protein product: CASSPERAFYEQYF. J is TRBJ2-5 and V is TRBV28, with D perhaps TRBD2 (5 bases). The DNA end favors TRBJ2-7, so the J call may be wrong. Germline assignment: CDR1 MDHEN and CDR2 SYDVKM. The CDR3 has 14 amino acids.

The chain recombines TRBV10-1 with TRBJ2-1, with D perhaps matching TRBD2 (6 bases). V lost 6 bases and J lost 2, with 11 bases in between. Germline V gene sequence: CDR1 WNHNN, CDR2 SYGVQD (reference sequence). The CDR3 is 14 amino acids. The DNA for the CDR3 is TGCGCCAGCAGGGAAGGAGGGCCCTACAATGAGCAGTTCTTC. Its protein product is CASREGGPYNEQFF.

As DNA, the CDR3 is TGTGCCAGTAGTAGCATAGCGGGAGGGGGCTACAATGAGCAGTTCTTC. Protein sequence: CASSSIAGGGYNEQFF. This chain connects TRBV19 to TRBJ2-1, with 11 positions matching TRBD2. Germline V gene data show CDR1 as LNHDA and CDR2 as SQIVND (reference sequence). This CDR3 is 16 amino acids long. Trimming at V came to 4 bases and at J to 3 bases, leaving 5 bases not matched to a gene.

The V call is TRBV7-9, the J call TRBJ1-5; no clear D gene. Germline CDR1 and CDR2: SEHNR and FQNEAQ (reference sequence). The CDR3 has 12 residues. Trimming shortened V by 5 bases and J by 4 bases, and 6 bases separated the two germline ends. In nucleotides, the CDR3 is TGTGCCAGCAGCCTACCGAATCAGCCCCAGCATTTT. Its protein product is CASSLPNQPQHF.

V gene TRBV19 combines with J gene TRBJ2-5; D gene uncertain. Trimming cost V 2 bases and J 0 bases, with 13 bases left between them. CDR1 is LNHDA and CDR2 is SQIVND in the germline V gene (reference sequence). The CDR3 length is 16 residues. In nucleotides, the CDR3 is TGTGCCAGTAGTATAAGTGCGGTGGTTGACCAAGAGACCCAGTACTTC. Its translation is CASSISAVVDQETQYF. The variable domain in full, completed from reference TRBV19 and TRBJ2-5, reads DGGITQSPKYLFRKEGQNVTLSCEQNLNHDAMYWYRQDPGQGLRLIYYSQIVNDFQKGDIAEGYSVSREKKESFPLTVTSAQKNPTAFYLCASSISAVVDQETQYFGPGTRLLVL.

The chain is built from TRBV5-1 and TRBJ2-3; D may correspond to TRBD1 or TRBD2 (6 bases each). CDR3 size: 14 residues. Germline values: CDR1 SGHRS, CDR2 YFSETQ. Trimming removed 5 bases from V and 0 bases from J, with 10 bases in between. The CDR3 here is CASSPGASTDTQYF. The CDR3 nucleotides read TGCGCCAGCAGTCCGGGGGCTAGCACAGATACGCAGTATTTT.